This TCR beta chain was sequenced during a study of human T cells and chemical hapten exposure. Study at large: Predominantly women, the patients had alopecia areata, totalis or universalis. The study's findings and limits: The study found that DPC sensitization did not change TCRs above 1 in 1000 frequency.

In TCRdb, the RACE reads were re-called with MiXCR into one record per CDR3 protein. The sample has some 180,000 distinct CDR3 sequences; more than 20% are singletons. Specified time point: patch test 1, 2 weeks after DPC sensitization. The treatment is: therapeutic diphenylcyclopropenone sensitization with weekly scalp DPC. Blood draws preceded each patch test application. This clonotype was found a few times. The antigen is unknown. V was clipped by 4 bases and J by 4 bases, with 7 bases between them. This CDR3 contains 12 residues. The germline V gene encodes CDR1 SGHKS and CDR2 YYEKEE (reference sequence).

V gene TRBV5-5 combines with J gene TRBJ2-3; the D is unclear. The sample consisted of whole blood, taken in connection with sensitization to the hapten diphenylcyclopropenone (DPC). The TCR comes from a woman between 45 and 65 years old with alopecia areata. Some clones in this sample may be carry-over from other donors' samples. CDR3 amino acids: CASSPRADTQYF. DNA of the CDR3: TGTGCCAGCAGCCCCCGCGCAGATACGCAGTATTTT.